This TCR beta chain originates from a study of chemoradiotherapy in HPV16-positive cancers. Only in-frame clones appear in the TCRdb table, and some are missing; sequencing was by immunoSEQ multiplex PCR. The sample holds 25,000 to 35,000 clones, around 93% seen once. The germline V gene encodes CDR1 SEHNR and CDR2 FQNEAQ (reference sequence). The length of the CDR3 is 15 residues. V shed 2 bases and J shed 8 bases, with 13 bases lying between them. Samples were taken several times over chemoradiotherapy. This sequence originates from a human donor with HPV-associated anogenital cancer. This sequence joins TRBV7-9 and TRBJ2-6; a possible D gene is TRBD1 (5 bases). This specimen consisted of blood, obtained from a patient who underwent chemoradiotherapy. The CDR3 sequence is CASSLSPPGPNVLTF. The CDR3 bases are TGTGCCAGCAGCTTAAGTCCTCCAGGGCCCAACGTCCTGACTTTC.